This T cell receptor beta chain was sequenced during a study of CD8+ T cells in alopecia areata. Study-wide background: Tofacitinib exposure lasted 6 to 18 months, followed by 6 months off drug.

Extracted from the samples, RNA was reverse transcribed into cDNA to serve as the sequencing template. Profiling relied on immunoSEQ multiplex PCR, and the TCRdb table lists in-frame clones only, not all of them. Among approximately 65,000 clones listed, roughly 44% were seen once. The CDR3 consists of 14 residues. The germline V and J ends were trimmed by 6 bases and 6 bases, with 15 bases remaining between them. CDR1 and CDR2 (germline): SNHLY, FYNNEI. Both peripheral blood and punch biopsies of lesional scalp skin were obtained from patients who had alopecia areata. The input for sequencing was CD8+ T cells sorted from blood, taken at week 0. The V and J genes are TRBV2 and TRBJ2-1, with a possible D match to TRBD2 (5 bases). The clonotype originates from a human donor with alopecia areata. CDR3: CASRPGLEFNEQFF. CDR3 coding DNA: TGTGCCAGCAGGCCCGGACTTGAATTCAATGAGCAGTTCTTC.